The rows below give T cell receptor beta chains drawn from one sample of a study of cytomegalovirus exposure and HLA in healthy donors. Using immunoSEQ multiplex PCR, the repertoire was profiled, and TCRdb retains in-frame clones only, with some absent. This table holds about 110,000 clones, 55% to 65% found once. What was sequenced was PBMCs. The receptors originated from a man aged 30 to 45 in good health and CMV-seropositive. Both conserved end residues are trimmed from each CDR3. The size of a clone is reported for some rows only, either as once, few or many, or as a class for expanded clones.

.,14,TRBV2,ASVQSWTGAPDGYT
.,14,TRBV4-1,ASSQNRDLSNQPQH
.,12,TRBV2,ASSDTGGNTEAF
.,13,TRBV15,ATSDLDRAQETQY
.,15,TRBV5-1,ASSFGRTQARPYGYT
.,12,TRBV10-3,AISEGGADTEAF
.,15,TRBV27,ASSLSPGTSGYNEQF
.,13,TRBV21-1,ASSRTSGSTDTQY
.,8,TRBV6-8,ATNRGIQY
.,15,TRBV4-1,ASSESPLGGGKYEQY
.,13,TRBV19,ASSRLGTGYNEQF
.,15,TRBV7-9,ASSLGLAGGSTDTQY
.,14,TRBV19,ASSTRAVLSGNTIY
.,13,TRBV19,ASTQGAHYNSPLH
few,11,TRBV7-8,ASSPTVNTEAF
.,11,TRBV6-1,ASSEERDQPQH
.,11,TRBV5-4,ASSSTGADEQF
.,13,TRBV10-2,ASSESDRTHVGYT
.,12,TRBV5-1,ASSLNSDTGELF
.,10,TRBV7-2,ASSSQRNIQY
few,12,TRBV7-2,ASSSSAGPYGYT
.,12,TRBV30,AWSRQTMNTEAF
.,12,TRBV2,ASSASGAGDTQY
few,12,TRBV6-6,ASSYVDYTDTQY
.,12,TRBV11-3,ASSRGGPYNEQF
.,13,TRBV7-2,ASSLRTGETYEQY
.,11,TRBV19,ASSRGDTDTQY
.,10,TRBV6-1,ASSRGLQPQH
.,8,TRBV29-1,SAGQTEAF
few,13,TRBV25-1,ASSITGTGNTEAF
once,13,TRBV7-8,ASSYRRANNSPLH
.,9,TRBV29-1,SAKDSTEAF
.,11,TRBV6-5,ASTGTGDYGYT
.,11,TRBV9,ASSPRTGYEQY
.,11,TRBV6-1,ASSPWGGYEQY
few,10,TRBV2,ASSFQGAREF
.,13,TRBV2,ASRGETGYGTEAF
.,11,TRBV5-6,ASSPIPGTEAF
.,12,TRBV2,ASSGGQGHQPQH
.,14,TRBV27,ASSLSSRTGVRGYT
.,13,TRBV4-1,ASSREDRGQETQY
.,15,TRBV4-1,ASSLGASGGSYNEQF
.,10,TRBV7-6,ASSSTLGEQY
.,14,TRBV25-1,ASTGGTGNSYNEQF
.,13,TRBV7-6,ASSLGQFRSDEQY
few,12,TRBV5-1,ASSLEGQKYEQY
.,13,TRBV11-3,ASSLDGGGQETQY
once,13,TRBV6-6,ASNLAGVAYNEQF
.,15,TRBV5-4,ASSLGGSGGPTGELF
.,14,TRBV12-5,ASGAPGLANYNEQF